The clone carrying this T cell receptor beta chain came up a few times. What it binds is not known. TCRdb called the RT-PCR reads again in MiXCR, with one record for every CDR3 protein. The sample has roughly 180,000 distinct CDR3 sequences; about a tenth are singletons. This entry comes from a study of response to subunit inactivated influenza vaccine. Whole-study findings and limits: The authors put forward the suggestion that each seasonal influenza vaccination may bring in only a limited number of new T cells.

CDR1 is MNHEY, CDR2 SMNVEV, per germline (reference sequence). CDR3 length equals 15 residues. V was clipped by 2 bases and J by 4 bases, with 12 bases between them. The source material was non-naive T cells sorted from PBMCs, sampled on the day of vaccination. V and J are TRBV27 and TRBJ2-1, with D possibly being TRBD2 (7 bases). The sequence was obtained from a man aged 50 to 60 who received an inactivated influenza vaccine. CDR3 sequence reads: CASSLGGGLYNEQFF. For the CDR3, the DNA is TGTGCCAGCAGTTTAGGGGGGGGGCTTTACAATGAGCAGTTCTTC.